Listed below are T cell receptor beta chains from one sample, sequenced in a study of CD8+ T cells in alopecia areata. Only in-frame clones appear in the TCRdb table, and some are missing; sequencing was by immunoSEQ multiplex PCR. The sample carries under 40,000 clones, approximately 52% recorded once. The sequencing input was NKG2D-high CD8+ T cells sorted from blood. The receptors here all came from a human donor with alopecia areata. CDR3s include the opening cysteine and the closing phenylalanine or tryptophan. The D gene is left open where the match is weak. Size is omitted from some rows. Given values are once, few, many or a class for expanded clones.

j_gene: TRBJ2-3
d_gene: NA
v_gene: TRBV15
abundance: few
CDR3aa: CATSIRGGARDTQYF
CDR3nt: TGTGCCACCAGCATTAGGGGGGGGGCCAGGGATACGCAGTATTTT

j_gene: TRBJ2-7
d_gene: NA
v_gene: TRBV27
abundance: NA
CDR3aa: CASSLTSPSGYEQYF
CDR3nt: TGTGCCAGCAGTTTAACAAGCCCCTCAGGATACGAGCAGTACTTC

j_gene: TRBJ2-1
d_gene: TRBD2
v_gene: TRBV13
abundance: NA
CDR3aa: CASSLGLARNEQFF
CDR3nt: TGTGCCAGCAGCTTGGGACTAGCGCGAAATGAGCAGTTCTTC

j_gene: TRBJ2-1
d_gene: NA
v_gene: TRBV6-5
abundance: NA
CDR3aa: CASSLQGYEQFF
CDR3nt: TGTGCCAGCTCTTTACAGGGCTATGAGCAGTTCTTC

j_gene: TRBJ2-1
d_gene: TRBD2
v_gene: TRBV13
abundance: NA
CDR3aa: CASSLGLAGNNEQFF
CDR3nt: TGTGCCAGCAGCTTAGGTCTAGCGGGTAACAATGAGCAGTTCTTC

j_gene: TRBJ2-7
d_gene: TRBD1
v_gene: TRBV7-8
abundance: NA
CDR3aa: CASSVGQGLDEQYF
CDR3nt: TGTGCCAGCAGCGTGGGACAGGGTTTGGACGAGCAGTACTTC

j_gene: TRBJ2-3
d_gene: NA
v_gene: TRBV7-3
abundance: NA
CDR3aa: CASSLEGHPGTQYF
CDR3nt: TGTGCCAGCAGCTTAGAGGGGCACCCGGGTACGCAGTATTTT

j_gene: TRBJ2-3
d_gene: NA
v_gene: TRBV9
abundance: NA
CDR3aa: CASSADSGTDTQYF
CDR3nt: TGTGCCAGCAGCGCCGACTCCGGGACAGATACGCAGTATTTT

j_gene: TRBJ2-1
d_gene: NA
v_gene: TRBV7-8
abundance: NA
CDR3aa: CASSDRSSYNEQFF
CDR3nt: TGTGCCAGCAGCGATCGGAGCTCCTACAATGAGCAGTTCTTC

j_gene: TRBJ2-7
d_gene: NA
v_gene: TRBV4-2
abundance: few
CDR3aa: CASSHTQSSSYEQYF
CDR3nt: TGTGCCAGCAGCCACACACAATCAAGCTCCTACGAGCAGTACTTC

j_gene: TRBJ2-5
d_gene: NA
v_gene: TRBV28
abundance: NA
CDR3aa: CASSRGETQYF
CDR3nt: TGTGCCAGCAGTCGGGGCGAGACCCAGTACTTC

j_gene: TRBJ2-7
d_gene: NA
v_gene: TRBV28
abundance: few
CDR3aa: CASSFGQGPYEQYF
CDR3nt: TGTGCCAGCAGTTTTGGGCAGGGGCCCTACGAGCAGTACTTC

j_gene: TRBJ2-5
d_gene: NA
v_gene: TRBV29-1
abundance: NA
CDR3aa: CSVEAPETQYF
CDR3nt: TGCAGCGTTGAAGCCCCGGAGACCCAGTACTTC

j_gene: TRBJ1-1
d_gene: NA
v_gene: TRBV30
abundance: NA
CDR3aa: CAWSVGQADTEAFF
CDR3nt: TGTGCCTGGAGTGTAGGGCAGGCGGACACTGAAGCTTTCTTT

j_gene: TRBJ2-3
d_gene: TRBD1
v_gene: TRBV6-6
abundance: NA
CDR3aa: CASSTPGDRDFLRYF
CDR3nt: TGTGCCAGCAGTACCCCAGGGGACAGGGACTTCTTGCGGTATTTT

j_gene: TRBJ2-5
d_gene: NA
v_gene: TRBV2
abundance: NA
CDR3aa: CASSEAGTEVTQYF
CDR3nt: TGTGCCAGCAGTGAAGCTGGGACTGAGGTGACCCAGTACTTC

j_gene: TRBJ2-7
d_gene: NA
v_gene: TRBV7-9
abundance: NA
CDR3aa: CASSLVQMPYEQYF
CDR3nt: TGTGCCAGCAGCTTAGTTCAGATGCCTTACGAGCAGTACTTC

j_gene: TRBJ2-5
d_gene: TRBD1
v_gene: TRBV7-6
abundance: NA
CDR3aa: CASSRDRAKEETQYF
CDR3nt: TGTGCCAGCAGTCGAGACAGGGCGAAGGAGGAGACCCAGTACTTC

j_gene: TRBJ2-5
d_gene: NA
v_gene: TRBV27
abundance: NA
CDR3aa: CASSSTDRSSRGEQYF
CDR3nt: TGTGCCAGCAGTTCCACAGACAGGTCCTCTCGGGGGGAGCAGTACTTC

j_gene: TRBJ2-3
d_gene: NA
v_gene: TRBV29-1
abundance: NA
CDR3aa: CSAHGSEAQYF
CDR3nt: TGCAGCGCTCATGGGTCTGAGGCGCAGTATTTT

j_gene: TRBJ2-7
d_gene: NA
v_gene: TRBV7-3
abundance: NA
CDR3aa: CAPNYEQYF
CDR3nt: TGTGCCCCCAACTACGAGCAGTACTTC

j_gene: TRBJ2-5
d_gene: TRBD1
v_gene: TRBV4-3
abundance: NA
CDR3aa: CASSQDDRVETQYF
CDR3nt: TGCGCCAGCAGCCAAGATGACAGGGTGGAGACCCAGTACTTC